This T cell receptor (beta chain) was documented in a study of blood T cell repertoires in COVID-19. Per the study methods: Estimation of nucleated cell counts relied on the amplification of reference gene primers. The repertoire was sequenced with immunoSEQ multiplex PCR; TCRdb's copy has only in-frame clones and lacks some. The DNA was the basis for D and trimming; V, J and clone size are from that table. Of roughly 150,000 clones in the sample, about 83% were seen once. This CDR3 region has 18 residues. Deletions cut 1 base from V and 1 base from J, with 16 bases between. The germline CDR1 and CDR2 sequences are MGHRA and YSYEKL.

The chain has TRBV4-1 and TRBJ2-2, with a possible D match to TRBD2 (5 bases). This receptor was identified in a woman between 65 and 79 years old who had recovered from COVID-19. Sequenced sample: peripheral blood. The CDR3 spells CASSQGTSSFRNTGELFF. DNA of the CDR3: TGCGCCAGCAGCCAAGGGACTTCTTCTTTTAGGAACACCGGGGAGCTGTTTTTT.